These 10 T cell receptor beta chains were sequenced from one sample in a study of T cell responses to AZD1222 COVID-19 vaccine. Assay: immunoSEQ multiplex PCR; the TCRdb copy retains only in-frame clones and omits some. The sample holds fewer than 150,000 clones; roughly 93% are singletons and the top ten take about 10%. Sequencing was performed on peripheral blood, taken 28 days after the second AZD1222 dose. Receptor source: an adult who received the AZD1222 COVID-19 vaccine.

The chain links TRBV25-1 to TRBJ1-2; 8 bases agree with TRBD1. Trimming at V came to 4 bases and at J to 0 bases, leaving 7 bases not matched to a gene. This CDR3 has 16 amino acids. CDR1 is MGHDK and CDR2 is SYGVNS in the germline V gene. The CDR3 nucleotides read TGTGCCAGCAGTGGTTACAGGGGGGCTTCTAACTATGGCTACACCTTC. This encodes CASSGYRGASNYGYTF.

The chain uses TRBV30 and TRBJ1-6, with unresolved D. The CDR3 is 11 residues long. The germline CDR1 and CDR2 sequences are GTSNPN and SVGIG (reference sequence). The V end lost 5 bases, the J end lost 6 bases, and 5 bases lay between the germline ends. CDR3 residues: CAWARNSPLHF. In nucleotides, the CDR3 is TGTGCCTGGGCCCGTAATTCACCCCTCCACTTT.

J is TRBJ1-6 and V is TRBV9; TRBD1 is a possible D gene (6 bases). The V gene lost 1 base and the J gene lost 9 bases, with 14 bases spanning the gap. Germline lookup yields CDR1 SGDLS and CDR2 YYNGEE. The CDR3 consists of 15 residues. For the CDR3, the DNA is TGTGCCAGCAGCGTAAGGGGGGACGGTAGTTCACCCCTCCACTTT. Its protein is CASSVRGDGSSPLHF. The full variable domain, completed using reference TRBV9 and TRBJ1-6, is DSGVTQTPKHLITATGQRVTLRCSPRSGDLSVYWYQQSLDQGLQFLIQYYNGEERAKGNILERFSAQQFPDLHSELNLSSLELGDSALYFCASSVRGDGSSPLHFGNGTRLTVT.

This clone was seen just once. The chain couples TRBV7-2 to TRBJ2-1, with a weak D call TRBD2 (6 bases). This CDR3 comprises 16 residues. V lost 1 base to trimming and J lost 7 bases, with 17 bases between them. In germline, CDR1 is SGHTA, CDR2 FQGNSA. This CDR3 is CASSLGSGTGKNEQFF. The CDR3 nucleotides are TGTGCCAGCAGCTTAGGATCCGGGACTGGAAAGAATGAGCAGTTCTTC.

The chain joins TRBV7-8 to TRBJ2-2; 7 nucleotides agree with TRBD2. V dropped 5 bases and J dropped 7; count of bases not matched to a gene: 16. The CDR3 length is 17 residues. Germline lookup yields CDR1 SGHVS and CDR2 FQNEAQ. For the CDR3, the DNA is TGTGCCAGCAGCGACCTTTGGGGGGAGGGCCCCGGCGGGGAGCTGTTTTTT. The encoded protein is CASSDLWGEGPGGELFF.

This chain joins TRBV5-5 and TRBJ1-2; D is unclear. This CDR3 is built from 11 residues. The germline V gene encodes CDR1 SGHKS and CDR2 YYEKEE (reference sequence). Trimming removed 1 base from V and 8 bases from J, with 6 bases in between. The CDR3 spells CASSLSLGYTF. CDR3 DNA sequence: TGTGCCAGCAGCTTGAGTCTGGGCTACACCTTC.

CDR3 sequence (DNA): TGTGCCAGCAGCGGTTCGGGAGCTTATAATTCACCCCTCCACTTT. Its translation is CASSGSGAYNSPLHF. The chain couples TRBV7-2 to TRBJ1-6; D is unresolved. This CDR3 is 15 amino acids long. The germline V gene has CDR1 SGHTA and CDR2 FQGNSA. Trimming pared 5 bases from V and 4 bases from J, leaving 12 bases between.

This chain joins TRBV9 and TRBJ1-5, with TRBD1 matching 8 bases. This CDR3 has 16 amino acids. CDR1 is SGDLS and CDR2 is YYNGEE in the germline V gene. Trimming at V came to 5 bases and at J to 2 bases, leaving 9 bases not matched to a gene. The CDR3 DNA sequence: TGTGCCAGCAGTTCCTCAGGGGGCGTCGGCAATCAGCCCCAGCATTTT. Protein sequence: CASSSSGGVGNQPQHF.

The gene calls are TRBV10-3 and TRBJ2-3; the D gene could be TRBD1 or TRBD2 (5 bases each). Per the germline V gene, CDR1 is ENHRY and CDR2 is SYGVKD. The CDR3 loop spans 16 amino acids. V lost 3 bases, J lost 0 bases, and 13 bases lay in between. This chain's CDR3 is CAISDARGASTDTQYF. CDR3 nucleotide sequence: TGTGCCATCAGTGATGCGAGAGGGGCTAGCACAGATACGCAGTATTTT.

This chain uses TRBV5-8 with TRBJ2-1, with 10 bases lining up with TRBD1. The germline V gene encodes CDR1 SGHTS and CDR2 YDEGEE. The length of the CDR3 is 15 residues. The junction had 6 bases not matched to a gene; V was cut back by 4 bases and J by 5 bases. The CDR3 DNA follows: TGTGCCAGCAGCGAGGGGACAGGGGTAGACAATGAGCAGTTCTTC. It yields the protein CASSEGTGVDNEQFF.